The 24 T cell receptor beta chains reported below all come from one sample, sequenced in a study of CD8 T cells in ankylosing spondylitis. From the 5' RACE reads, TCRdb called clonotypes with MiXCR, one entry per CDR3 protein. Seen here are more than 150,000 distinct CDR3 sequences, over 10% observed once, and the top ten hold about 17%. The sequenced material came from blood, either unsorted or a sorted T cell fraction (not recorded which). The receptors stem from a male donor with ankylosing spondylitis or in good health (not recorded which).

This clonotype came up many times. The rearrangement uses TRBV2 and TRBJ2-1; possible D gene TRBD2, 6 bases. The germline V and J ends were trimmed by 2 bases and 1 base, with 9 bases remaining between them. This CDR3 comprises 15 residues. Looked up from germline, CDR1 is SNHLY and CDR2 is FYNNEI. The CDR3 protein is CASSESGVSYNEQFF. CDR3 nucleotides: TGTGCCAGCAGTGAATCGGGGGTTTCCTACAATGAGCAGTTCTTC.

This clonotype showed up just a few times. CDR3 nucleotides: TGCGCCAGCAGCCAAGCACCAGCGGGCTACGAGCAGTACTTC. Encoded protein: CASSQAPAGYEQYF. This chain uses TRBV4-1 with TRBJ2-7; the D gene is possibly TRBD2 (6 bases). Trimming left V 1 base short and J 3 bases short, with 10 bases between. Germline V gene data show CDR1 as MGHRA and CDR2 as YSYEKL. The CDR3 has 14 residues.

This clonotype was detected ten times or more. This chain joins TRBV4-1 and TRBJ1-2; D is possibly TRBD1 (5 bases). CDR3 size: 11 residues. Trimming cost V 1 base and J 13 bases, with 10 bases left between them. Germline V gives CDR1 MGHRA, CDR2 YSYEKL. The CDR3 sequence is CASSQAWGITF. The DNA of the CDR3 is TGCGCCAGCAGCCAAGCTTGGGGGATCACCTTC.

Only a few counts were recorded for this clonotype. This rearrangement joins TRBV6-1 to TRBJ2-3; 10 bases line up with TRBD2. CDR3 length: 15 amino acids. The trim removed 7 bases at V and 0 bases at J, leaving 4 bases unmatched. The germline CDR1 and CDR2 sequences are MNHNS and SASEGT. The CDR3 sequence is CASTKAGGSTDTQYF. The CDR3 DNA reads as TGTGCCAGCACCAAAGCGGGGGGGAGCACAGATACGCAGTATTTT.

Only a few counts were recorded for this clonotype. The chain recombines TRBV7-6 with TRBJ2-1; the match to TRBD2 covers 11 bases. CDR1 and CDR2 (germline): SGHVS, FNYEAQ. Trimming removed 4 bases from V and 2 bases from J; junction bases left unmatched: 4. This CDR3 is 16 amino acids long. CDR3 sequence: CASSSKLAGAYNEQFF. CDR3 DNA sequence: TGTGCCAGCAGCTCGAAACTAGCGGGGGCCTACAATGAGCAGTTCTTC.

This clonotype was seen more than once but under ten times. The chain links TRBV5-1 to TRBJ2-1, with 7 positions matching TRBD1. The V gene's germline CDR1 is SGHRS and CDR2 YFSETQ. CDR3 length: 19 residues. Trimming took 2 bases from V and 0 from J; bases not matched to a gene: 14. The CDR3 region is CASSLQDRSPSVSYNEQFF. In nucleotides, the CDR3 is TGCGCCAGCAGCTTACAGGACAGGTCGCCTTCCGTCTCCTACAATGAGCAGTTCTTC.

The table lists this clonotype with a few counts. CDR3 region: CASSHPSDFSTDTQYF. In nucleotides, the CDR3 is TGTGCCAGCAGCCACCCCAGCGACTTTAGCACAGATACGCAGTATTTT. This chain uses TRBV7-8 with TRBJ2-3, with D unclear. The V end was cut by 5 bases, the J end by 0 bases, with 15 bases between. The CDR3 consists of 16 residues. Germline CDR1 and CDR2: SGHVS and FQNEAQ.

This clonotype was observed many times. The chain uses TRBV12-3 or TRBV12-4 and TRBJ1-1; D is ambiguous. Trimming took 8 bases from V and 5 from J, leaving 12 bases between them. This CDR3 comprises 12 residues. The CDR3 coding sequence is TGTGCCAGCCCCCCATGTCGGACTGAAGCTTTCTTT. Residues: CASPPCRTEAFF.

This clonotype was recorded many times. CDR3 loop: CSASMGAEQYF. CDR3 nucleotide sequence: TGCAGTGCTAGTATGGGGGCCGAGCAGTACTTC. The chain uses TRBV20-1 and TRBJ2-7; the D gene is possibly TRBD1 (6 bases). CDR3 length: 11 residues. Trimming pared 3 bases from V and 6 bases from J, leaving 9 bases between. Looked up from germline, CDR1 is DFQATT and CDR2 is SNEGSKA (reference sequence).

This chain links TRBV30 with TRBJ2-7; the match to TRBD1 covers 7 bases. CDR3 size: 11 residues. CDR1 and CDR2 (germline): GTSNPN, SVGIG (reference sequence). The V segment lost 5 bases and the J segment 7 bases; nucleotides outside the gene matches: 5. The CDR3 loop is CAWGQALEQYF. CDR3 coding DNA: TGTGCCTGGGGACAGGCCTTAGAGCAGTACTTC.

This clonotype was picked up many times. The V gene is TRBV10-3, the J gene TRBJ2-2; 7 bases match TRBD1. Germline V lookup: CDR1 ENHRY, CDR2 SYGVKD. V gave up 10 bases and J gave up 0 bases; unmatched junction bases: 5. This CDR3 has 14 residues. In DNA, the CDR3 is TGTGCCAAGAGGGACAGCCCGAACACCGGGGAGCTGTTTTTT. Translation: CAKRDSPNTGELFF.

In this sample, this clonotype turned up many times. This rearrangement joins TRBV5-6 to TRBJ1-2, with no clear D. Deletions cut 3 bases from V and 1 base from J, with 7 bases between. This CDR3 comprises 13 residues. Germline CDR1 is SGHDT and CDR2 is YYEEEE. This chain's CDR3 is CASSSEINYGYTF. CDR3 bases: TGTGCCAGCAGCTCGGAGATTAACTATGGCTACACCTTC.

This clonotype turned up a few times. The chain carries TRBV5-1 and TRBJ2-1, with TRBD1 matching 12 bases. Germline loops: CDR1 SGHRS, CDR2 YFSETQ. V gave up 4 bases and J gave up 6 bases; unmatched junction bases: 11. The CDR3 totals 17 residues. The CDR3, as DNA: TGCGCCAGCAGCCACGGGACAGGGGGCTTACGGTTCAATGAGCAGTTCTTC. Its translation is CASSHGTGGLRFNEQFF.

This clonotype was picked up many times. This chain links TRBV4-2 with TRBJ2-1, with D unresolved. Germline CDR1 LGHNA, CDR2 YNFKEQ. There are 14 residues in the CDR3. The V end was cut by 1 base, the J end by 7 bases, with 11 bases between. As DNA, the CDR3 is TGTGCCAGCAGCCAAGGGAGTAGCTTTAATGAGCAGTTCTTC. Its translation: CASSQGSSFNEQFF.

This clonotype was seen more than once but under ten times. The chain links TRBV5-1 to TRBJ2-7; tentatively, D is TRBD2 (6 bases). The germline V and J ends were trimmed by 5 bases and 3 bases, with 12 bases remaining between them. Germline values: CDR1 SGHRS, CDR2 YFSETQ. The CDR3 runs to 13 residues. CDR3 protein: CASRLGTVYEQYF. The CDR3 coding sequence is TGCGCCAGCAGGCTCGGGACTGTCTACGAGCAGTACTTC.

The rearrangement links TRBV21-1 to TRBJ2-1; the table calls TRBD1, which could not be checked here. TRBV21-1 constitutes a pseudogene. This CDR3 comprises 15 residues. The CDR3 is CASSKGGQGYNEQFF. For the CDR3, the DNA is TGTGCCAGCAGCAAAGGGGGACAGGGTTACAATGAGCAGTTCTTC.

This clonotype has ten or more counts. The chain carries TRBV15 and TRBJ2-1; no reliable D call. V lost 3 bases, J lost 6 bases, and 9 bases lay in between. CDR3 length equals 13 residues. Germline V CDR1 and CDR2: LNHNV, YYDKDF (reference sequence). The CDR3 sequence is CATSSVGPNEQFF. The CDR3 coding sequence is TGTGCCACCAGCAGCGTGGGCCCCAATGAGCAGTTCTTC.

The chain carries TRBV12-3 or TRBV12-4 and TRBJ2-7; 7 nucleotides align to TRBD1. V dropped 8 bases and J dropped 3; count of bases not matched to a gene: 7. This CDR3 contains 13 residues. The CDR3 DNA sequence: TGTGCCAGCGGGGACAGAAATAGCTACGAGCAGTACTTC. It codes for CASGDRNSYEQYF.

This clonotype was detected only a few times. The V and J genes are TRBV4-2 and TRBJ2-3; D is perhaps TRBD1 or TRBD2 (5 bases each). Germline lookup yields CDR1 LGHNA and CDR2 YNFKEQ. V lost 4 bases, J lost 2 bases, and 19 bases lay in between. The CDR3 contains 17 residues. In DNA form, the CDR3 reads TGTGCCAGCAGCCTCTGGTTCGTGGGGGAGCTCACAGATACGCAGTATTTT. Translation gives CASSLWFVGELTDTQYF.

This clonotype was seen a handful of times. This chain links TRBV4-1 with TRBJ2-5; no firm D call. The CDR3 consists of 13 residues. Germline assignment: CDR1 MGHRA and CDR2 YSYEKL. The ends were cut back, 0 bases at V and 1 base at J, with 3 bases in the middle. The CDR3 reads CASSQESQETQYF. In nucleotides, the CDR3 is TGCGCCAGCAGCCAAGAATCCCAAGAGACCCAGTACTTC.

This chain joins TRBV6-1 and TRBJ2-7; 7 bases agree with TRBD1. V shed 11 bases and J 1 base; nucleotides not matched to a gene: 5. In germline, CDR1 is MNHNS, CDR2 SASEGT. The CDR3 is 12 amino acids. The CDR3 DNA sequence: TGTGCCGCTTTGGACAGGTCCTACGAGCAGTACTTC. Translating it yields CAALDRSYEQYF.

Ten or more counts support this clonotype. The J gene is TRBJ2-5, the V gene TRBV25-1, with D possibly matching TRBD2 (6 bases). V gave up 4 bases and J gave up 2 bases, with 14 bases separating them. CDR1 is MGHDK and CDR2 is SYGVNS in the germline V gene. This CDR3 comprises 15 residues. In DNA, the CDR3 is TGTGCCAGCAGTGGGCGGGGATGGGATCAAGAGACCCAGTACTTC. Protein product: CASSGRGWDQETQYF.

This clonotype was counted only a few times. V gene TRBV3-1 combines with J gene TRBJ2-5; 9 bases match TRBD1. The CDR3 is 15 residues long. CDR1 is LGHDT and CDR2 is YNNKEL in the germline V gene (reference sequence). J lost 3 bases, V lost 2 bases, and 4 bases had no gene match. This chain's CDR3 is CASSQYGTGKETQYF. DNA for the CDR3: TGTGCCAGCAGCCAATATGGGACAGGGAAAGAGACCCAGTACTTC.

The sample holds many counts of this clonotype. The rearrangement uses TRBV5-8 and TRBJ2-2; D perhaps matches TRBD1 (6 bases). This CDR3 comprises 14 residues. From germline, CDR1 is SGHTS and CDR2 YDEGEE. V lost 2 bases and J 1 base, leaving 6 bases between the germline ends. The CDR3 is CASSLQGNTGELFF. For the CDR3, the DNA is TGTGCCAGCAGCTTACAGGGGAACACCGGGGAGCTGTTTTTT.